This entry lists 3 T cell receptor beta chains sequenced from one sample in a study of T-cell memory formation after mild COVID-19. TCRdb ran MiXCR on the 5' RACE reads and lists one entry per CDR3 protein. There are about 250,000 distinct CDR3 sequences in the sample; roughly 15% occur only once, and about 3.5% lies in the top ten. The sequenced sample consisted of PBMCs or a T cell subset sorted from them (not recorded which). These receptors all come from a man aged 18-30 years who had mild COVID-19 (a few samples of this study predate the infection). Cell type and time point are not known.

The chain carries TRBV5-1 and TRBJ2-4; D uncertain. This CDR3 is 15 amino acids long. The germline V gene encodes CDR1 SGHRS and CDR2 YFSETQ. Trimming removed 0 bases from V and 2 bases from J, with 9 bases in between. The CDR3 is CASSLAVGTKNIQYF. The CDR3 nucleotides are TGCGCCAGCAGCTTGGCTGTTGGGACCAAAAACATTCAGTACTTC.

In its sample, this clonotype was seen a few times. The chain employs TRBV4-2 and TRBJ1-2; no reliable D call. The CDR3 has 13 residues. Between the trimmed V and J ends, which lost 0 bases and 8 bases, there was a span of 10 bases. CDR1 is LGHNA and CDR2 is YNFKEQ in the germline V gene. As DNA, the CDR3 is TGTGCCAGCAGCCAAGAAGGCGGTGGGGGCTACACCTTC. It is translated as CASSQEGGGGYTF.

This clonotype was seen many times. The chain carries TRBV20-1 and TRBJ2-1; 8 nucleotides line up with TRBD2. CDR3 length: 14 residues. V shed 3 bases, J shed 6 bases, and the junction held 7 bases outside the gene matches. Germline V lookup: CDR1 DFQATT, CDR2 SNEGSKA (reference sequence). The CDR3 region has the DNA TGCAGTGCTAGGGTCGGGGGGGCCGTCAATGAGCAGTTCTTC. This codes for CSARVGGAVNEQFF.